The 12 T cell receptor beta chains in this list originate from one sample, sequenced in a study of PD-1 blockade in classical Hodgkin lymphoma. Time point reported: cycle 4 day 1 (C4D1), after six to seven weeks of nivolumab. Following autologous stem cell transplantation, relapse occurred in every patient, and exposure to brentuximab vedotin varied. This table comes from immunoSEQ multiplex PCR, and its TCRdb copy is limited to in-frame clones, with some not included. The sample consists of about 85,000 clones, over 75% of them appearing once. The material was peripheral blood mononuclear cells (PBMCs), obtained before the fourth cycle of nivolumab. The receptors were sampled from a human donor with classical Hodgkin lymphoma.

The gene calls are TRBV6-5 and TRBJ2-7; 8 bases map to TRBD1. The CDR3 consists of 13 residues. The germline CDR1 and CDR2 sequences are MNHEY and SVGAGI. Trimming removed 6 bases from V and 5 bases from J; junction bases left unmatched: 6. Here the CDR3 DNA reads TGTGCCAGCAGGCTGGACAGGGCCAACGAGCAGTACTTC. Its protein product is CASRLDRANEQYF.

Here the CDR3 DNA reads TGTGCCATCCGGGACAGTGAGACTCTATTCACTGAAGCTTTCTTT. The encoded protein is CAIRDSETLFTEAFF. This chain joins TRBV2 and TRBJ1-1, with 7 bases fitting TRBD1. The CDR3 has 15 residues. J gave up 4 bases and V 10 bases, and 15 bases lay outside the gene matches. Germline V gives CDR1 SNHLY, CDR2 FYNNEI. Using reference TRBV2 and TRBJ1-1 for the parts outside the CDR3, the full variable domain is EPEVTQTPSHQVTQMGQEVILRCVPISNHLYFYWYRQILGQKVEFLVSFYNNEISEKSEIFDDQFSVERPDGSNFTLKIRSTKLEDSAMYFCAIRDSETLFTEAFFGQGTRLTVV.

The chain carries TRBV6-6 and TRBJ1-1, with TRBD1 matching over 10 bases. Trimming cost V 2 bases and J 4 bases; bases outside gene matches: 7. Germline assignment: CDR1 MNHNY and CDR2 SVGAGI (reference sequence). The CDR3 runs to 16 residues. CDR3 nucleotide sequence: TGTGCCAGCAGTTACCCGACCGGGACAGGGGTCACTGAAGCTTTCTTT. This sequence encodes CASSYPTGTGVTEAFF.

This clone has only a few counts. V is TRBV30 and J is TRBJ1-1; no firm D call. The CDR3 has 13 residues. V lost 0 bases and J 0 bases, leaving 5 bases between the germline ends. The germline gives CDR1 GTSNPN, CDR2 SVGIG (reference sequence). DNA of the CDR3: TGTGCCTGGAGTGTAACGGTGAACACTGAAGCTTTCTTT. Protein product: CAWSVTVNTEAFF.

The genes are TRBV25-1 and TRBJ1-2, with unresolved D. The CDR3 has 14 residues. Germline V gene data show CDR1 as MGHDK and CDR2 as SYGVNS. V was clipped by 3 bases and J by 2 bases, with 10 bases between them. CDR3 protein: CASSDHFANYGYTF. For the CDR3, the DNA is TGTGCCAGCAGTGATCACTTTGCGAACTATGGCTACACCTTC.

This clone came up a few times. The chain uses TRBV5-8 and TRBJ2-3, with 9 bases aligning to TRBD1. Germline CDR1 reads SGHTS; CDR2 reads YDEGEE. CDR3 length: 14 amino acids. The J segment lost 3 bases and the V segment lost 4 bases, leaving 3 bases of the junction unmatched. The CDR3 DNA follows: TGTGCCAGCAGCGCGGGACAGGGAACAGATACGCAGTATTTT. Translated: CASSAGQGTDTQYF.

The J gene is TRBJ1-1, the V gene TRBV2; D call uncertain. The CDR3 length is 10 residues. CDR1 is SNHLY, CDR2 FYNNEI, per germline. Trimming removed 4 bases at V and 8 bases at J, with 5 bases between. This CDR3 is CASSAREAFF. The CDR3 nucleotides read TGTGCCAGCAGTGCACGAGAAGCTTTCTTT.

This chain connects TRBV2 to TRBJ2-5, with D perhaps assigned TRBD1 or TRBD2 (5 bases each). Germline CDR1 is SNHLY and CDR2 is FYNNEI. The V and J ends lost 7 bases and 5 bases respectively, with 20 bases between them. The CDR3 length is 15 residues. DNA for the CDR3: TGTGCCAGCAACAACCGGGGCCGAGGATGGGAGACCCAGTACTTC. Translated: CASNNRGRGWETQYF.

V gene TRBV6-4 combines with J gene TRBJ1-2, with TRBD1 matching 8 bases. Germline CDR1 and CDR2: MRHNA and SNTAGT. This CDR3 is 13 amino acids long. The trim removed 0 bases at V and 6 bases at J, leaving 0 bases unmatched. CDR3 in DNA: TGTGCCAGCAGTGACTCGACAGGGGATGGCTACACCTTC. This translates into CASSDSTGDGYTF.

The chain uses TRBV7-2 and TRBJ2-1; D perhaps matches TRBD1 (6 bases). Trimming took 1 base from V and 4 from J, leaving 8 bases between them. Germline V gene lookup returns CDR1 SGHTA and CDR2 FQGNSA. There are 14 residues in the CDR3. The CDR3 DNA sequence: TGTGCCAGCAGCTTAGTGACAGGTTACAATGAGCAGTTCTTC. As protein: CASSLVTGYNEQFF.

V usage is TRBV29-1 and J usage is TRBJ2-3, with D perhaps matching TRBD2 (6 bases). The length of the CDR3 is 15 residues. Per germline, CDR1 SQVTM and CDR2 ANQGSEA. Trimming took off 6 bases at V and 1 base at J, with 17 bases between the two ends. For the CDR3, the DNA is TGCAGCGTGACCTCTGGGGGGACCCGCACAGATACGCAGTATTTT. Translation gives CSVTSGGTRTDTQYF.

V and J are TRBV6-5 and TRBJ2-1; D is undetermined. Trimming pared 4 bases from V and 1 base from J, leaving 5 bases between. Germline values: CDR1 MNHEY, CDR2 SVGAGI. This CDR3 spans 13 amino acids. CDR3 DNA: TGTGCCAGCAGTTCCAATTCCTACAATGAGCAGTTCTTC. Translation: CASSSNSYNEQFF.